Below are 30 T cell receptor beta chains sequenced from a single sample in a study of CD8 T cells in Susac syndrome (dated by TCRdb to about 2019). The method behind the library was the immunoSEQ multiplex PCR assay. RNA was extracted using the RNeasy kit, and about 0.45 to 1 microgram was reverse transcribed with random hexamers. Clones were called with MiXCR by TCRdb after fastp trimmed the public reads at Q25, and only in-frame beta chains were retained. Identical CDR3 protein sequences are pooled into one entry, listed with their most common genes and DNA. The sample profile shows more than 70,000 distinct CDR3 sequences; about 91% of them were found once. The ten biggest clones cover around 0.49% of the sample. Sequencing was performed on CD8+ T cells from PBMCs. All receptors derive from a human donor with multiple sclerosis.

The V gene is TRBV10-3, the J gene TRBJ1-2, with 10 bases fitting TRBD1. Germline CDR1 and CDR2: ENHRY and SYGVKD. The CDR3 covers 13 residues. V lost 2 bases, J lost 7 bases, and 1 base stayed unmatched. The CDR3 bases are TGTGCCATCAGTGAGGACAGGGGGCTTGGCTACACCTTC. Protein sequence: CAISEDRGLGYTF.

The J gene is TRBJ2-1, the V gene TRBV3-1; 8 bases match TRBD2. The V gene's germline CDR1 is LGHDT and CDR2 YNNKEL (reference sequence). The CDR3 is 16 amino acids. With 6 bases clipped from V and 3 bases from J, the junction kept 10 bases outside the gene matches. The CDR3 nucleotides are TGTGCCAGCAGGCCACGGGAGGGCCATTGCTACAATGAGCAGTTCTTC. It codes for CASRPREGHCYNEQFF.

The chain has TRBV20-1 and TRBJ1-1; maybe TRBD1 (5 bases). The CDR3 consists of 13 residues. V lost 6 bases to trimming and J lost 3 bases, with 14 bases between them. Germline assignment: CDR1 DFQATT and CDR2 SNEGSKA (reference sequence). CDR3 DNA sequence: TGCAGTGCCGCGGGGGGAGGGTACACTGAAGCTTTCTTT. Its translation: CSAAGGGYTEAFF.

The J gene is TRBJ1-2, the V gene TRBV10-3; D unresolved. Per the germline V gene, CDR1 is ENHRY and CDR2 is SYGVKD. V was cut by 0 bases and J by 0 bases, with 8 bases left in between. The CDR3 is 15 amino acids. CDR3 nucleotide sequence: TGTGCCATCAGTGAGTCCAGGCAAACTAACTATGGCTACACCTTC. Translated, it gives CAISESRQTNYGYTF.

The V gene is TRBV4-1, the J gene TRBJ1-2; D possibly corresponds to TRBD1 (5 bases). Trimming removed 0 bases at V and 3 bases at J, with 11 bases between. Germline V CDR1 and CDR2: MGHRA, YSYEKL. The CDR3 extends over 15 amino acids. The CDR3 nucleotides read TGCGCCAGCAGCCAAGATCTGGGGGTGGACTATGGCTACACCTTC. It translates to CASSQDLGVDYGYTF.

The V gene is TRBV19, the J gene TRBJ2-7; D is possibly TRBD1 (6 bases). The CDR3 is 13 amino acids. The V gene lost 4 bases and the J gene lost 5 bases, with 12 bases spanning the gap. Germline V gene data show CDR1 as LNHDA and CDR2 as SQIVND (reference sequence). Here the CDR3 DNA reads TGTGCCAGTAGTACGTTGGGACACCACGAGCAGTACTTC. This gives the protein CASSTLGHHEQYF.

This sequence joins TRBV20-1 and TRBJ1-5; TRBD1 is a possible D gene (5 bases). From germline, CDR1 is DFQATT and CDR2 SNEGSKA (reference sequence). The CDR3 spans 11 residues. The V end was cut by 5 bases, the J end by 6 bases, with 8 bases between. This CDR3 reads CSALQGQPQHF. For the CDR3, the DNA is TGCAGTGCTCTTCAGGGTCAGCCCCAGCATTTT.

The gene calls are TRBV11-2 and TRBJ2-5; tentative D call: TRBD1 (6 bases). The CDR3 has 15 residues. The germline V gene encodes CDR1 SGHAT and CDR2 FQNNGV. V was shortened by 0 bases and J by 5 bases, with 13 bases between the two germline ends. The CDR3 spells CASSLEDSWGETQYF. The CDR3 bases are TGTGCCAGCAGCTTAGAGGACAGTTGGGGGGAGACCCAGTACTTC.

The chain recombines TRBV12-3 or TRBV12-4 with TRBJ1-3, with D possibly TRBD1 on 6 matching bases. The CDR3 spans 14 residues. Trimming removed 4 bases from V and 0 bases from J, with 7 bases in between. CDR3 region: CASSSDSSGNTIYF. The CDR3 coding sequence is TGTGCCAGCAGTTCGGACAGCTCTGGAAACACCATATATTTT.

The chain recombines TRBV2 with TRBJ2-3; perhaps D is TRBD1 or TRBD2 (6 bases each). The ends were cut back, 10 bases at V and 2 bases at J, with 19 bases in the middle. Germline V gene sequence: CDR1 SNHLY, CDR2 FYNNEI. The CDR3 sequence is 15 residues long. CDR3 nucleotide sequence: TGTGCCACCCTTCTCAGACAGGACTACACAGATACGCAGTATTTT. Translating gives CATLLRQDYTDTQYF.

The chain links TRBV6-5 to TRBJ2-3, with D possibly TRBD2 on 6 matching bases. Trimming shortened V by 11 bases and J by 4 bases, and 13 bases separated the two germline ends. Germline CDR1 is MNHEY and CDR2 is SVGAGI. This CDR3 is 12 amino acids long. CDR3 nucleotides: TGTGCCTGCGGGGTCGGATCAGATACGCAGTATTTT. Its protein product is CACGVGSDTQYF.

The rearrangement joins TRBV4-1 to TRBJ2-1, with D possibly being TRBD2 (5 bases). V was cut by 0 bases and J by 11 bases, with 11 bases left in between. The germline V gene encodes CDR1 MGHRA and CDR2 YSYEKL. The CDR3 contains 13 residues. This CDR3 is CASSQELTNQQFF. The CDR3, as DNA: TGCGCCAGCAGCCAAGAGTTGACTAATCAGCAGTTCTTC.

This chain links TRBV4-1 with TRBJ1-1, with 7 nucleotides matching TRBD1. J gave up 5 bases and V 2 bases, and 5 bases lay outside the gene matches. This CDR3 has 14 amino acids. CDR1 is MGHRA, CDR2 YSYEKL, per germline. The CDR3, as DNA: TGCGCCAGCAGCCAATACAGGGGTCCAACTGAAGCTTTCTTT. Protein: CASSQYRGPTEAFF.

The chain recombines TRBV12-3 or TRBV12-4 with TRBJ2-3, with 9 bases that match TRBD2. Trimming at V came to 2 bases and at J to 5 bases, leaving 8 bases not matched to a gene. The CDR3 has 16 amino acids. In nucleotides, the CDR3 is TGTGCCAGCAGTTTACGGGCTAGCGGGGAGCAAGATACGCAGTATTTT. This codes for CASSLRASGEQDTQYF.

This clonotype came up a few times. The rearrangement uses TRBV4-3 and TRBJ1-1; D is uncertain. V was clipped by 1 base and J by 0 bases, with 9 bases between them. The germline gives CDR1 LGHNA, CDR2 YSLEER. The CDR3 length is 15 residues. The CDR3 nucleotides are TGCGCCAGCAGCCAAGGCGATTTCGTGAACACTGAAGCTTTCTTT. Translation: CASSQGDFVNTEAFF.

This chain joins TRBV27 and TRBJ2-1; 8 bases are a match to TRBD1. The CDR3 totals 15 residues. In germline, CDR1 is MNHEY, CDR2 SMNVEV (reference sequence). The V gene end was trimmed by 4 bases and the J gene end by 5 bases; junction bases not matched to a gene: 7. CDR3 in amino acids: CASSWAGGRNNEQFF. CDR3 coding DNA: TGTGCCAGCAGTTGGGCAGGGGGCCGGAACAATGAGCAGTTCTTC.

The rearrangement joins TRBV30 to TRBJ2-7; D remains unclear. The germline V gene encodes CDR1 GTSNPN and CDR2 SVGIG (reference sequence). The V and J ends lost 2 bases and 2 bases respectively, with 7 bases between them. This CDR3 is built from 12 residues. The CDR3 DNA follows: TGTGCCTGGAGTAGGGAAACCTACGAGCAGTACTTC. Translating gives CAWSRETYEQYF.

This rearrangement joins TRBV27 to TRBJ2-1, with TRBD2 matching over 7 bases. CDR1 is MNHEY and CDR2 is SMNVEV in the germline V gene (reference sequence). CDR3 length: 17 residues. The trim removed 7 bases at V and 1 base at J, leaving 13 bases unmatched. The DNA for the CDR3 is TGTGCCAGCACCCCTTTCGGCGGGAGTGGGTCCTACAATGAGCAGTTCTTC. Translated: CASTPFGGSGSYNEQFF.

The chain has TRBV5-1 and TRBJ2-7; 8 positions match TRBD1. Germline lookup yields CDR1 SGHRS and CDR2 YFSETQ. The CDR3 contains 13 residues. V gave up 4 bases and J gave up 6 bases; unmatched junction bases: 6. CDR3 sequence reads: CASSHSTGGEQYF. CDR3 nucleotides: TGCGCCAGCAGCCACTCCACAGGGGGCGAGCAGTACTTC. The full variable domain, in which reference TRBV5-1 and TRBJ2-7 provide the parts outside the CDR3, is KAGVTQTPRYLIKTRGQQVTLSCSPISGHRSVSWYQQTPGQGLQFLFEYFSETQRNKGNFPGRFSGRQFSNSRSEMNVSTLELGDSALYLCASSHSTGGEQYFGPGTRLTVT.

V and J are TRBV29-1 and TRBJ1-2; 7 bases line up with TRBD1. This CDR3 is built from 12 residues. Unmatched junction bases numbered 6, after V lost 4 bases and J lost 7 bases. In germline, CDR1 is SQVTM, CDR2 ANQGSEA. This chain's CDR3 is CSVAGTAGGYTF. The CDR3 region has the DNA TGCAGCGTTGCCGGGACAGCCGGTGGCTACACCTTC.

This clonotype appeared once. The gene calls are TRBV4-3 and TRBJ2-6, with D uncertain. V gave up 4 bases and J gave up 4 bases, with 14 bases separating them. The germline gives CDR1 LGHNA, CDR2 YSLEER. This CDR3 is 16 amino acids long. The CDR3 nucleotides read TGCGCCAGCAGCCCCTACTCGGTATCCGGGGCCAACGTCCTGACTTTC. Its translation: CASSPYSVSGANVLTF.

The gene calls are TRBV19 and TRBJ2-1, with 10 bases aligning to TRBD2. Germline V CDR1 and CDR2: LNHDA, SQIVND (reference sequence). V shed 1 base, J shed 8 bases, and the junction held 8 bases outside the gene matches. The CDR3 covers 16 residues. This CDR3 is CASSIAASGSLYEQFF. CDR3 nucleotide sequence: TGTGCCAGTAGTATAGCGGCTAGCGGGAGTTTATATGAGCAGTTCTTC. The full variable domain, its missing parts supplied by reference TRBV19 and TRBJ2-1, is DGGITQSPKYLFRKEGQNVTLSCEQNLNHDAMYWYRQDPGQGLRLIYYSQIVNDFQKGDIAEGYSVSREKKESFPLTVTSAQKNPTAFYLCASSIAASGSLYEQFFGPGTRLTVL.

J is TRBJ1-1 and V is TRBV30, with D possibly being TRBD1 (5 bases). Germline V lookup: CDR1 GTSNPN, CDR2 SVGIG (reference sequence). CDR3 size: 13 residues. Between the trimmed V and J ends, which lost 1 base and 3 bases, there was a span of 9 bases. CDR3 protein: CAWSDQGYTEAFF. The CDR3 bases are TGTGCCTGGAGTGATCAGGGCTACACTGAAGCTTTCTTT.

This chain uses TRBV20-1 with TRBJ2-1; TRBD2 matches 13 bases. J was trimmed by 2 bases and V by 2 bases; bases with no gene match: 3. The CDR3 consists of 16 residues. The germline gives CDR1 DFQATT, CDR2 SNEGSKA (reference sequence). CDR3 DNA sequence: TGCAGTGCTAGACCAGGGACTAGCGGGGCCTACAATGAGCAGTTCTTC. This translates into CSARPGTSGAYNEQFF.

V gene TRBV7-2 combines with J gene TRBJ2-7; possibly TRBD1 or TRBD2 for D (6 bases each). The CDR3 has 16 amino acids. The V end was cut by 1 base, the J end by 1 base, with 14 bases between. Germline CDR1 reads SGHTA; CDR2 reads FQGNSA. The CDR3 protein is CASSLEGGFVSYEQYF. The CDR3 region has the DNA TGTGCCAGCAGCTTAGAAGGGGGGTTCGTTTCCTACGAGCAGTACTTC.

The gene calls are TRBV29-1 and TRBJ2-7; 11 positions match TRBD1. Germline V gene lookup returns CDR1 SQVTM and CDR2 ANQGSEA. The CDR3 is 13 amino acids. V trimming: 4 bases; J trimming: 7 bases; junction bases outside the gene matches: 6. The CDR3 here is CSVAGQGAREQYF. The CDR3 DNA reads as TGCAGCGTTGCCGGACAGGGGGCGAGGGAGCAGTACTTC.

CDR3 sequence reads: CASSTPGQAFYEQYF. The CDR3 DNA is TGTGCCAGCAGTACGCCGGGACAGGCATTCTACGAGCAGTACTTC. The rearrangement joins TRBV6-6 to TRBJ2-7; 8 positions match TRBD1. Germline CDR1 and CDR2: MNHNY and SVGAGI (reference sequence). V shed 5 bases and J 3 bases; nucleotides not matched to a gene: 9. This CDR3 contains 15 residues.

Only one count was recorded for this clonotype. The DNA of the CDR3 is TGTGCCAGCAGTCGGACAGGGATCTATGGCTACACCTTC. Translated, it gives CASSRTGIYGYTF. The chain employs TRBV6-5 and TRBJ1-2, with TRBD1 matching 8 bases. CDR1 MNHEY and CDR2 SVGAGI come from the germline V gene. CDR3 length equals 13 residues. The J segment lost 4 bases and the V segment lost 5 bases, leaving 3 bases of the junction unmatched.

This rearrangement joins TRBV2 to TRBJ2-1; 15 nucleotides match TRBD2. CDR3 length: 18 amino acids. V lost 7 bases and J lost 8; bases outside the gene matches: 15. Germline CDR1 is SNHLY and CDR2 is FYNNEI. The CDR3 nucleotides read TGTGCCAGCACCTTCGAGCCGGGACTAGCGGGAGGTTGGGATGAGCAGTTCTTC. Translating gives CASTFEPGLAGGWDEQFF.

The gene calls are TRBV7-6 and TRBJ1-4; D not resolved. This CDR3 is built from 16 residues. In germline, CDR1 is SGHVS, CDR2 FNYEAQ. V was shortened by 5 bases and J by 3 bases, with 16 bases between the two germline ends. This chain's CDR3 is CASSAGFGGPNEKLFF. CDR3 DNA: TGTGCCAGCAGCGCCGGTTTTGGCGGTCCTAATGAAAAACTGTTTTTT.